This TCR beta chain was identified during a study of CD8+CD57+ T cells in acquired aplastic anemia. The overall study: The average for DNA from sorted CD4+ and CD8+ cells was 3 to 3.5 ug.

Germline CDR1 is MRHNA and CDR2 is SNTAGT. This CDR3 has 13 amino acids. Patients included in sequencing had previously demonstrated CD8+CD57+ cell expansion by flow cytometry. Profiling of TCR beta VDJ combinations and CDR3 sequences used genomic DNA as template. TCRdb reanalysed the reads using MiXCR and keeps one entry per CDR3 protein. The data show under 350,000 distinct CDR3 sequences, 45% to 65% seen once. The chain combines TRBV6-4 with TRBJ1-4; tentative D call: TRBD1 (5 bases). This TCR came from a human donor with aplastic anemia. Source material: sorted CD4+, CD8+, or CD8+CD57+ T cells (not recorded which) from PBMCs. CDR3 protein: CASRDGWGEKLFF. The CDR3 nucleotides are TGTGCTAGCCGGGACGGCTGGGGAGAAAAACTGTTTTTT.